This is a list of T cell receptor beta chains from one sample in a study of T cells in Graves' hyperthyroidism and ophthalmopathy. TCRdb ran MiXCR on the multiplex PCR reads and lists one entry per CDR3 protein. The data contain 450,000 to 650,000 distinct CDR3 sequences, less than 25% of them singletons. The source material was blood. The receptors come from a man aged 18-30 years with Graves' hyperthyroidism. CDR3s include the opening cysteine and the closing phenylalanine or tryptophan. A D gene is named only where the DNA matches it firmly. Clone size, where shown, is once, few, many, or a class for clones that have expanded.

>TRBD1|TRBV6-1|TRBJ1-1|-
CASRQGASVEAFF
TGTGCCAGCAGACAGGGGGCTTCTGTTGAAGCTTTCTTT
>TRBD2|TRBV6-1|TRBJ2-7|many
CASSVSGGRNEQYF
TGTGCCAGCAGTGTCAGCGGGGGCCGGAACGAGCAGTACTTC
>-|TRBV7-2|TRBJ1-1|-
CASSRRSDAEAFF
TGTGCCAGCAGCCGACGATCGGACGCTGAAGCTTTCTTT
>TRBD1|TRBV5-1|TRBJ2-7|many
CASSSQGARYEQYF
TGCGCCAGCAGCTCGCAGGGGGCTCGGTACGAGCAGTACTTC
>TRBD1|TRBV20-1|TRBJ2-2|-
CSARTGSDTGELFF
TGCAGTGCCAGGACAGGGTCCGACACCGGGGAGCTGTTTTTT
>-|TRBV10-2|TRBJ1-1|many
CASTLRVLGTEAFF
TGCGCCAGCACGCTCAGGGTTTTGGGCACTGAAGCTTTCTTT
>-|TRBV2|TRBJ2-6|many
CASSAGEGANVLTF
TGTGCCAGCAGTGCGGGGGAAGGGGCCAACGTCCTGACTTTC
>TRBD1|TRBV5-1|TRBJ2-7|-
CASSITGTGGILEQYF
TGCGCCAGCAGCATCACAGGGACAGGGGGAATACTCGAGCAGTACTTC
>TRBD2|TRBV27|TRBJ2-3|few
CASSLSSGGPPDTQYF
TGTGCCAGCAGTTTATCTAGCGGGGGGCCACCAGATACGCAGTATTTT
>-|TRBV12-3/TRBV12-4|TRBJ1-3|many
CASRRTDGNTIYF
TGTGCCAGCAGACGAACGGACGGAAACACCATATATTTT
>-|TRBV11-1|TRBJ2-6|-
CASSSFGQPPPGANVLTF
TGTGCCAGCAGCTCATTTGGACAGCCCCCTCCGGGGGCCAACGTCCTGACTTTC
>TRBD1|TRBV6-5|TRBJ1-2|many
CASSSAGTGANYGYTF
TGTGCCAGCAGTTCCGCCGGGACAGGGGCTAACTATGGCTACACCTTC
>TRBD1|TRBV10-3|TRBJ2-7|-
CAISGGTVGTYEQYF
TGTGCCATCAGTGGTGGGACAGTGGGGACATACGAGCAGTACTTC
>-|TRBV6-5|TRBJ2-5|-
CASSYVGFNGETQYF
TGTGCCAGCAGTTACGTAGGGTTTAATGGAGAGACCCAGTACTTC
>-|TRBV27|TRBJ2-2|many
CASSLTSFAGELFF
TGTGCCAGCAGTTTGACTAGTTTTGCCGGGGAGCTGTTTTTT
>-|TRBV28|TRBJ1-2|-
CASSPTLSRGYTF
TGTGCCAGCAGTCCTACGTTGAGTCGGGGCTACACCTTC
>-|TRBV30|TRBJ2-5|many
CAWNQGQETQYF
TGTGCCTGGAATCAGGGGCAAGAGACCCAGTACTTC
>TRBD1|TRBV2|TRBJ1-2|many
CASIETGDGGHGYTF
TGTGCCAGCATTGAGACAGGGGACGGTGGGCATGGCTACACCTTC
>-|TRBV6-2/TRBV6-3|TRBJ2-2|-
CASSYQGHGELFF
TGTGCCAGCAGTTATCAAGGCCACGGGGAGCTGTTTTTT
>TRBD1|TRBV20-1|TRBJ1-5|many
CSALDRAAQPQHF
TGCAGTGCTCTAGACAGGGCGGCTCAGCCCCAGCATTTT
>-|TRBV4-1|TRBJ1-5|many
CASSQAVQDLVQPQHF
TGCGCCAGCAGCCAAGCGGTACAGGACCTGGTTCAGCCCCAGCATTTT
>-|TRBV6-1|TRBJ2-7|-
CASSELQPDVYEQYF
TGTGCCAGCAGTGAATTACAGCCGGACGTTTACGAGCAGTACTTC
>-|TRBV28|TRBJ1-6|-
CASSLSWLGGALPLHF
TGTGCCAGCAGTTTATCATGGTTAGGAGGGGCGCTTCCCCTCCACTTT
>-|TRBV27|TRBJ2-7|many
CASSLYGGPGYEQYF
TGTGCCAGCAGTTTATACGGGGGTCCAGGCTACGAGCAGTACTTC
>-|TRBV4-1|TRBJ2-7|few
CASSQRGRLYEQYF
TGCGCCAGCAGCCAAAGGGGCAGACTCTACGAGCAGTACTTC
>-|TRBV6-2/TRBV6-3|TRBJ2-6|many
CASSPHITGSGANVLTF
TGTGCCAGCAGTCCCCATATAACAGGGTCTGGGGCCAACGTCCTGACTTTC
>TRBD1|TRBV27|TRBJ1-2|-
CASSLSGDRNYGYTF
TGTGCCAGCAGTTTATCGGGGGACAGGAACTATGGCTACACCTTC
>TRBD2|TRBV19|TRBJ2-2|-
CASSMRGKGTGELFF
TGTGCCAGTAGTATGCGGGGGAAGGGCACCGGGGAGCTGTTTTTT
>TRBD1|TRBV6-1|TRBJ1-5|many
CASTGPGQFSNQPQHF
TGTGCCAGCACCGGACCGGGACAGTTTAGCAATCAGCCCCAGCATTTT
>-|TRBV4-1|TRBJ1-1|once
CASSQGPGTTEAFF
TGCGCCAGCAGCCAAGGACCCGGTACTACTGAAGCTTTCTTT
>-|TRBV18|TRBJ2-7|many
CASSPGDEQYF
TGTGCCAGCAGTCCAGGGGACGAGCAGTACTTC
>-|TRBV6-5|TRBJ1-1|many
CASSLREVVAEAFF
TGTGCCAGCAGTTTGAGGGAGGTGGTGGCTGAAGCTTTCTTT
>TRBD1|TRBV27|TRBJ1-2|-
CASSVGRTGGFGYTF
TGTGCCAGCAGTGTCGGTCGGACAGGGGGTTTTGGCTACACCTTC
>-|TRBV18|TRBJ1-3|-
CASSPPNRITGNTIYF
TGTGCCAGCTCACCACCGAACAGGATTACTGGAAACACCATATATTTT
>TRBD2|TRBV5-4|TRBJ2-5|many
CASSTGLAVETQYF
TGTGCCAGCAGCACGGGACTAGCTGTGGAGACCCAGTACTTC
>-|TRBV27|TRBJ2-2|-
CASSFQYTGELFF
TGTGCCAGCAGCTTTCAGTACACCGGGGAGCTGTTTTTT
>TRBD1|TRBV12-3/TRBV12-4|TRBJ2-2|many
CASSLGQGILTGELFF
TGTGCCAGCAGTTTGGGACAGGGGATTCTCACCGGGGAGCTGTTTTTT
>TRBD1|TRBV12-3/TRBV12-4|TRBJ2-3|-
CASSLDRGVLGGTDTQYF
TGTGCCAGCAGTTTGGACAGGGGGGTCCTGGGTGGCACAGATACGCAGTATTTT
>-|TRBV5-1|TRBJ1-1|many
CASSLGGGSVNTEAFF
TGCGCCAGCAGCTTGGGGGGGGGCTCAGTGAACACTGAAGCTTTCTTT
>-|TRBV12-3/TRBV12-4|TRBJ2-3|-
CASSLARPEAYF
TGTGCCAGCAGTTTAGCACGACCGGAGGCGTATTTT
>TRBD1|TRBV5-1|TRBJ1-1|many
CASSYGTAAEAFF
TGCGCCAGCAGCTATGGGACAGCGGCTGAAGCTTTCTTT
>-|TRBV12-3/TRBV12-4|TRBJ2-4|many
CASSLIGSQFQYF
TGTGCCAGCAGTTTGATCGGGTCTCAATTTCAGTACTTC
>TRBD1|TRBV20-1|TRBJ2-7|-
CSAVGTASSYEQYF
TGCAGTGCTGTGGGGACAGCTAGCTCCTACGAGCAGTACTTC
>-|TRBV5-1|TRBJ1-2|many
CASSLDRDYGYTF
TGCGCCAGCAGCTTGGACAGGGACTATGGCTACACCTTC
>-|TRBV27|TRBJ2-5|many
CASKGYKGDAGHQETQYF
TGTGCCAGCAAGGGCTACAAAGGGGACGCGGGACATCAAGAGACCCAGTACTTC
>TRBD2|TRBV11-2|TRBJ2-2|-
CASSRTSGGRNTGELFF
TGTGCCAGCAGCCGGACTAGCGGGGGCCGGAACACCGGGGAGCTGTTTTTT
>TRBD1|TRBV28|TRBJ2-5|many
CASRDPGGRETQYF
TGTGCCAGCCGGGACCCAGGGGGAAGAGAGACCCAGTACTTC
>TRBD2|TRBV20-1|TRBJ2-3|few
CSAPGLAVGDTQYF
TGCAGTGCCCCGGGACTAGCGGTCGGGGATACGCAGTATTTT
>TRBD1|TRBV28|TRBJ2-2|many
CASSYRGSTGELFF
TGTGCCAGCAGCTACAGGGGGAGCACCGGGGAGCTGTTTTTT
>TRBD2|TRBV9|TRBJ2-2|-
CASSVAAGGWAGELFF
TGTGCCAGCAGCGTAGCGGCGGGGGGTTGGGCCGGGGAGCTGTTTTTT
>-|TRBV12-3/TRBV12-4|TRBJ1-3|many
CASSRGPRRPGNTIYF
TGTGCCAGCAGCCGGGGCCCCCGAAGGCCTGGAAACACCATATATTTT
>TRBD1|TRBV19|TRBJ1-2|many
CATPQGGGDGYTF
TGTGCCACCCCTCAAGGGGGCGGAGATGGCTACACCTTC
>-|TRBV6-2/TRBV6-3|TRBJ1-1|-
CASSYSLVGLNTEAFF
TGTGCCAGCAGTTACTCGTTAGTGGGCCTGAACACTGAAGCTTTCTTT
>TRBD2|TRBV7-3|TRBJ2-7|many
CASSLNPTSGIYEQYF
TGTGCCAGCAGCTTAAACCCGACTAGCGGAATCTACGAGCAGTACTTC
>TRBD2|TRBV20-1|TRBJ2-5|-
CSATPLAGGQETQYF
TGCAGTGCCACGCCACTAGCGGGGGGGCAAGAGACCCAGTACTTC
>-|TRBV5-1|TRBJ2-7|-
CASSMSGSTKSNEQYF
TGCGCCAGCAGCATGTCCGGGTCGACTAAATCTAACGAGCAGTACTTC
>TRBD1|TRBV6-1|TRBJ1-1|many
CASRPGQLITEAFF
TGTGCCAGCAGGCCGGGACAGCTGATAACTGAAGCTTTCTTT
>-|TRBV10-3|TRBJ2-2|many
CAISESPLANTGELFF
TGTGCCATCAGTGAGTCTCCCCTAGCGAACACCGGGGAGCTGTTTTTT
>TRBD2|TRBV6-2/TRBV6-3|TRBJ2-5|-
CASSFSGGLAGAKETQYF
TGTGCCAGCAGTTTCTCGGGGGGACTAGCGGGAGCAAAAGAGACCCAGTACTTC
>-|TRBV7-2|TRBJ1-1|many
CASSDPRGRTEAFF
TGTGCCAGCAGCGACCCCAGGGGACGCACTGAAGCTTTCTTT